These 27 T cell receptor beta chains were sequenced from one sample in a study of cytomegalovirus exposure and HLA in healthy donors. In the PCR, 60 Vbeta and 13 Jbeta primers were used. Produced via immunoSEQ multiplex PCR; TCRdb's table is partial and in-frame only. The sample contains roughly 67,000 clones, roughly 80% of which appear only once. Source material: PBMCs. The receptors come from a woman in her twenties or thirties in good health and CMV-seronegative.

The CDR3 is CASSLFTGMMEQYF. CDR3 nucleotide sequence: TGCGCCAGCAGCTTGTTTACAGGAATGATGGAGCAGTACTTC. V usage is TRBV5-1 and J usage is TRBJ2-7; D might be TRBD1 (5 bases). CDR3 length equals 14 residues. With 1 base removed from V and 7 bases from J, the gap between germline ends came to 15 bases. Germline CDR1 reads SGHRS; CDR2 reads YFSETQ.

The rearrangement links TRBV10-2 to TRBJ1-2; the D gene is possibly TRBD1 (5 bases). The CDR3 loop spans 16 amino acids. The germline V gene encodes CDR1 WSHSY and CDR2 SAAADI. V lost 4 bases and J lost 7, with 22 bases in between. As DNA, the CDR3 is TGCGCCAGCAGTGGGTCCCAGGGAATAGGCGTCGGTGGCTACACCTTC. It codes for CASSGSQGIGVGGYTF.

The rearrangement joins TRBV10-3 to TRBJ1-2, with TRBD1 matching 8 bases. V dropped 9 bases and J dropped 4; count of bases not matched to a gene: 7. Per the germline V gene, CDR1 is ENHRY and CDR2 is SYGVKD. The CDR3 runs to 13 residues. The CDR3 reads CAIRTGTVYGYTF. The DNA for the CDR3 is TGTGCCATTCGGACAGGGACGGTCTATGGCTACACCTTC.

This chain connects TRBV7-2 to TRBJ2-7; 8 bases match TRBD1. The CDR3 spans 16 residues. The ends lost 1 base at V and 6 bases at J; junction bases unmatched: 11. Germline loops: CDR1 SGHTA, CDR2 FQGNSA. The CDR3 DNA follows: TGTGCCAGCAGCTTAGGGGGACAGGTTCGAGGGGGCGAGCAGTACTTC. It encodes CASSLGGQVRGGEQYF.

The J gene is TRBJ1-3, the V gene TRBV19; D not resolved. Germline V gives CDR1 LNHDA, CDR2 SQIVND (reference sequence). Trimming removed 0 bases from V and 2 bases from J, with 5 bases in between. The CDR3 is made up of 14 amino acids. The CDR3 DNA sequence: TGTGCCAGTAGTATAGACGGTGCTGGAAACACCATATATTTT. It yields the protein CASSIDGAGNTIYF.

This clone was detected a few times. This chain uses TRBV2 with TRBJ2-3, with 7 bases fitting TRBD2. The CDR3 length is 16 residues. J was trimmed by 0 bases and V by 7 bases; bases with no gene match: 10. CDR1 and CDR2 (germline): SNHLY, FYNNEI. This chain's CDR3 is CASTTLGRGSTDTQYF. The CDR3 DNA follows: TGTGCCAGCACCACGTTGGGGCGGGGGAGCACAGATACGCAGTATTTT.

This chain joins TRBV19 and TRBJ2-2; TRBD2 might be the D (6 bases). Between the trimmed V and J ends, which lost 10 bases and 4 bases, there was a span of 10 bases. The CDR3 is 12 residues long. In germline, CDR1 is LNHDA, CDR2 SQIVND (reference sequence). In DNA, the CDR3 is TGTGCCACCCACGGGAGCACCGGGGAGCTGTTTTTT. Protein product: CATHGSTGELFF.

V gene TRBV7-9 combines with J gene TRBJ2-4, with 13 bases identical to TRBD2. The CDR3 is 18 amino acids. Germline CDR1 SEHNR, CDR2 FQNEAQ (reference sequence). V was clipped by 5 bases and J by 0 bases; unmatched bases: 7. The CDR3 DNA reads TGTGCCAGCAGCCGTGGACTAGCGGGGGAGCTAGCCAAAAACATTCAGTACTTC. Translation gives CASSRGLAGELAKNIQYF. Drawing the rest from reference TRBV7-9 and TRBJ2-4, the complete variable domain is DTGVSQNPRHKITKRGQNVTFRCDPISEHNRLYWYRQTLGQGPEFLTYFQNEAQLEKSRLLSDRFSAERPKGSFSTLEIQRTEQGDSAMYLCASSRGLAGELAKNIQYFGAGTRLSVL.

The sample holds one count of this clone. This chain uses TRBV7-2 with TRBJ2-3; possibly TRBD2 for D (6 bases). There are 14 residues in the CDR3. Germline loops: CDR1 SGHTA, CDR2 FQGNSA. V gave up 8 bases and J gave up 2 bases, with 14 bases separating them. The CDR3 DNA sequence: TGTGCCAGCGGTCGGGACTCGACCACAGATACGCAGTATTTT. Amino acids: CASGRDSTTDTQYF.

Only one count was recorded for this clone. The V call is TRBV28, the J call TRBJ1-1; maybe TRBD1 (5 bases). The ends were cut back, 10 bases at V and 5 bases at J, with 17 bases in the middle. Germline CDR1 reads MDHEN; CDR2 reads SYDVKM. CDR3 length: 13 amino acids. CDR3 nucleotide sequence: TGTGCCACAGGGTGGGAGGTAAGGACTGAAGCTTTCTTT. Amino acids: CATGWEVRTEAFF.

The rearrangement joins TRBV5-1 to TRBJ1-6; D perhaps matches TRBD1 (6 bases). The length of the CDR3 is 15 residues. The V and J ends lost 4 bases and 7 bases respectively, with 15 bases between them. CDR1 is SGHRS, CDR2 YFSETQ, per germline. CDR3 amino acids: CASSPLGQPNSPLHF. DNA for the CDR3: TGCGCCAGCAGCCCCTTAGGACAGCCAAATTCACCCCTCCACTTT.

The rearrangement uses TRBV19 and TRBJ2-7; maybe TRBD1 (6 bases). The germline V gene encodes CDR1 LNHDA and CDR2 SQIVND (reference sequence). Deletions cut 3 bases from V and 2 bases from J, with 14 bases between. This CDR3 is built from 15 residues. In DNA, the CDR3 is TGTGCCAGTAGTATTCGGCAGGGGTCTACCTACGAGCAGTACTTC. It codes for CASSIRQGSTYEQYF.

This clone has only a few counts. At one boundary the junction diverges from the germline segment, which might be a read error. The gene calls are TRBV7-7 and TRBJ2-5; the D gene is possibly TRBD2 (6 bases). This CDR3 is built from 16 residues. The germline gives CDR1 SSHAT, CDR2 FNYEAQ (reference sequence). The CDR3 nucleotides read TGTGCTAGCAGCCCAGGCCTGCGGGGACGGAAAGAGACCCAGTACTTC. Its translation: CASSPGLRGRKETQYF.

The rearrangement joins TRBV25-1 to TRBJ1-2; D may be TRBD1 (6 bases). The CDR3 runs to 14 residues. The V gene's germline CDR1 is MGHDK and CDR2 SYGVNS. V was pared by 4 bases and J by 2 bases, with 11 bases between. This CDR3 reads CASSARGRNYGYTF. CDR3 DNA sequence: TGTGCCAGCAGTGCCAGGGGACGCAACTATGGCTACACCTTC.

About this clone itself: One junction end disagrees with the germline gene, perhaps due to a read error. The V and J genes are TRBV7-9 and TRBJ1-2; TRBD1 matches 7 bases. This CDR3 region has 16 residues. The germline V gene encodes CDR1 SEHNR and CDR2 FQNEAQ (reference sequence). The CDR3 DNA reads as TGTTCCAGCAGCAGGGGGGGGGACCTACCCTCGAGTGGCTACACCTTC. Amino acids: CSSSRGGDLPSSGYTF.

This clone has a handful of counts. The chain carries TRBV4-3 and TRBJ2-7; 8 bases agree with TRBD1. The CDR3 runs 17 residues. The J segment lost 2 bases and the V segment lost 0 bases, leaving 9 bases of the junction unmatched. The germline gives CDR1 LGHNA, CDR2 YSLEER. CDR3 protein: CASSQDPGDRRPYEQYF. CDR3 sequence (DNA): TGCGCCAGCAGCCAAGATCCCGGGGACAGGAGACCCTACGAGCAGTACTTC.

This clone was observed a single time. This chain links TRBV5-6 with TRBJ2-1, with D possibly matching TRBD1 (6 bases). From germline, CDR1 is SGHDT and CDR2 YYEEEE. The CDR3 extends over 15 amino acids. V lost 6 bases to trimming and J lost 6 bases, with 19 bases between them. CDR3 loop: CASTGHSAPANEQFF. CDR3 DNA sequence: TGTGCCAGCACGGGACATTCGGCTCCCGCCAATGAGCAGTTCTTC.

The sample holds a few counts of this clone. The rearrangement joins TRBV11-2 to TRBJ2-3; the match to TRBD2 covers 7 bases. The V gene's germline CDR1 is SGHAT and CDR2 FQNNGV. This CDR3 comprises 14 residues. With V trimmed by 10 bases and J by 1 base, 8 bases remained unmatched. The CDR3 nucleotides read TGTGCCACCAAGTGGGGGGGTCGCACAGATACGCAGTATTTT. The encoded protein is CATKWGGRTDTQYF.

This rearrangement joins TRBV18 to TRBJ2-7; TRBD1 might be the D (5 bases). The CDR3 consists of 15 residues. From germline, CDR1 is KGHSH and CDR2 LQKENI. Trimming took off 6 bases at V and 3 bases at J, with 18 bases between the two ends. In DNA, the CDR3 is TGTGCCAGCTCTCCGACAGTAGTGGTAGGCTACGAGCAGTACTTC. Translation gives CASSPTVVVGYEQYF.

The genes are TRBV6-5 and TRBJ1-3, with D hard to call. CDR3 size: 14 residues. Trimming shortened V by 2 bases and J by 0 bases, and 5 bases separated the two germline ends. CDR1 is MNHEY, CDR2 SVGAGI, per germline. The CDR3 DNA reads TGTGCCAGCAGTTACGCGAGCTCTGGAAACACCATATATTTT. Its protein is CASSYASSGNTIYF.

Remarks on this clone: The germline gene is not matched at one end of the junction; a read error may be the cause. The chain carries TRBV7-9 and TRBJ1-1, with a possible D match to TRBD1 (5 bases). The CDR3 extends over 13 amino acids. CDR1 and CDR2 from the germline V gene are SEHNR and FQNEAQ (reference sequence). The CDR3, as DNA: TGTTCCAGCAGCTTGACAGTGAACACTGAAGCTTTCTTT. Translation gives CSSSLTVNTEAFF.

This sequence joins TRBV2 and TRBJ1-2; D is possibly TRBD1 (6 bases). Germline values: CDR1 SNHLY, CDR2 FYNNEI. The CDR3 covers 14 residues. Trimming left V 2 bases short and J 6 bases short, with 13 bases between. The CDR3 loop reads CASSEPGGPHGYTF. The DNA for the CDR3 is TGTGCCAGCAGTGAACCTGGGGGCCCTCATGGCTACACCTTC.

This chain links TRBV2 with TRBJ1-1; 9 bases are shared with TRBD1. J lost 6 bases, V lost 5 bases, and 4 bases had no gene match. Germline CDR1 SNHLY, CDR2 FYNNEI. This CDR3 spans 13 amino acids. DNA of the CDR3: TGTGCCAGCAGTTGGACAGGGGTTTCTGAAGCTTTCTTT. Its translation: CASSWTGVSEAFF.

The chain combines TRBV6-5 with TRBJ2-7; 7 bases are a match to TRBD1. The CDR3 is made up of 13 amino acids. Germline V gene data show CDR1 as MNHEY and CDR2 as SVGAGI. The trim removed 6 bases at V and 4 bases at J, leaving 6 bases unmatched. The CDR3 reads CASRAYRGYEQYF. The CDR3, as DNA: TGTGCCAGCAGGGCGTACAGGGGTTACGAGCAGTACTTC.

CDR3 bases: TGCGCCAGCGGAACAGATACTAGCACAGATACGCAGTATTTT. Residues: CASGTDTSTDTQYF. V is TRBV5-1 and J is TRBJ2-3; no clear D. This CDR3 has 14 residues. In germline, CDR1 is SGHRS, CDR2 YFSETQ. The V gene lost 7 bases and the J gene lost 0 bases, with 12 bases spanning the gap.

The chain carries TRBV5-5 and TRBJ2-3; maybe TRBD2 (7 bases). The ends were cut back, 0 bases at V and 6 bases at J, with 11 bases in the middle. The CDR3 loop spans 14 amino acids. From germline, CDR1 is SGHKS and CDR2 YYEKEE (reference sequence). CDR3 protein: CASSLAGGLDTQYF. DNA of the CDR3: TGTGCCAGCAGCTTGGCGGGGGGCCTGGATACGCAGTATTTT. Full variable domain (remainder filled in from reference TRBV5-5 and TRBJ2-3): DAGVTQSPTHLIKTRGQQVTLRCSPISGHKSVSWYQQVLGQGPQFIFQYYEKEERGRGNFPDRFSARQFPNYSSELNVNALLLGDSALYLCASSLAGGLDTQYFGPGTRLTVL.

This chain uses TRBV7-9 with TRBJ1-1; D unresolved. V lost 0 bases, J lost 0 bases, and 11 bases lay in between. This CDR3 has 16 residues. Looked up from germline, CDR1 is SEHNR and CDR2 is FQNEAQ (reference sequence). The CDR3 loop reads CASSLARSLMNTEAFF. As DNA, the CDR3 is TGTGCCAGCAGCTTAGCGCGAAGCTTAATGAACACTGAAGCTTTCTTT.